The T cell receptor beta chain under discussion was sequenced for a study of T-cell reconstitution after alpha-beta-depleted transplantation in children. Overall study results and limits: Reportedly, alpha-beta T cells present about two months post-transplant originated from several hundred expanded clones of graft origin. At day 60, the high TCRbeta diversity found in some patients originated from recipient T cells and thymic progenitors that had survived. Diversity and T-cell counts at one year after transplant derived mostly from new T cells.

A TCRbeta library incorporating unique molecular identifiers was prepared. TCRdb independently ran MiXCR on the PCR reads; one entry per CDR3 protein. The table has 17,000 or so distinct CDR3 sequences, 9.5% to 15% seen once. CDR1 is SGHRS and CDR2 is YFSETQ in the germline V gene. The length of the CDR3 is 16 residues. Trimming took 2 bases from V and 1 from J; bases not matched to a gene: 8. On this clonotype: As yet, its antigen is unknown.

This clonotype was obtained from a boy under three years old who had a stem cell transplant for Wiskott-Aldrich syndrome, so the T cells may come from the graft donor. This chain connects TRBV5-1 to TRBJ1-1, with 7 bases matching TRBD1. The input for sequencing was PBMCs, mostly from graft donor cells, taken 180 days after TCRalphabeta/CD19-depleted stem cell transplant. CDR3 coding DNA: TGCGCCAGCAGCTTTAACTCAGGGGGGGCGAACACTGAAGCTTTCTTT. Its translation is CASSFNSGGANTEAFF.